One and the same sample provided the 5 T cell receptor beta chains below, sequenced in a study of cytomegalovirus exposure and HLA in healthy donors. Both 60 Vbeta primers and 13 Jbeta primers went into the PCR. The protocol was immunoSEQ multiplex PCR, while the TCRdb copy is restricted to in-frame clones and leaves out a portion. The repertoire holds approximately 110,000 clones, with approximately 73% as singletons. Sequencing was performed on PBMCs. Receptors were obtained from a man aged 35 to 55 in good health and CMV-seronegative.

The chain joins TRBV5-4 to TRBJ2-7; 15 nucleotides line up with TRBD2. The length of the CDR3 is 13 residues. Germline CDR1 SGHNT, CDR2 YYREEE (reference sequence). With V trimmed by 7 bases and J by 4 bases, 0 bases remained unmatched. This CDR3 reads CASGTSGGYEQYF. DNA for the CDR3: TGTGCCAGCGGGACTAGCGGGGGGTACGAGCAGTACTTC.

The chain is built from TRBV4-3 and TRBJ2-1; TRBD1 aligns across 7 bases. V shed 4 bases, J shed 7 bases, and the junction held 4 bases outside the gene matches. Germline CDR1 is LGHNA and CDR2 is YSLEER. The CDR3 is made up of 13 amino acids. DNA of the CDR3: TGCGCCAGCAGCCGACAGGGATGGAATGAGCAGTTCTTC. The encoded protein is CASSRQGWNEQFF.

The chain has TRBV4-1 and TRBJ2-7; 8 bases agree with TRBD1. The CDR3 covers 15 residues. Germline lookup yields CDR1 MGHRA and CDR2 YSYEKL. V lost 0 bases and J lost 2; bases outside the gene matches: 3. CDR3 loop: CASSQDGTGTYEQYF. In DNA form, the CDR3 reads TGCGCCAGCAGCCAAGACGGGACAGGCACCTACGAGCAGTACTTC.

V is TRBV4-3 and J is TRBJ2-7, with 11 bases aligning to TRBD1. The CDR3 totals 16 residues. Germline CDR1 LGHNA, CDR2 YSLEER. V was clipped by 0 bases and J by 3 bases; unmatched bases: 4. This CDR3 reads CASSQDTGTGGYEQYF. The CDR3 coding sequence is TGCGCCAGCAGCCAAGACACCGGGACAGGGGGCTACGAGCAGTACTTC.

The V gene is TRBV7-6, the J gene TRBJ1-5, with D perhaps TRBD1 (5 bases). CDR3 length equals 15 residues. Germline V gives CDR1 SGHVS, CDR2 FNYEAQ. Between the trimmed V and J ends, which lost 1 base and 2 bases, there was a span of 9 bases. CDR3 residues: CASSLVSGRNQPQHF. For the CDR3, the DNA is TGTGCCAGCAGCTTAGTGTCAGGGCGCAATCAGCCCCAGCATTTT.